The next 21 T cell receptor beta chains were all read from a single sample in a study of human T cells and chemical hapten exposure. Documented time point: patch test 1, 2 weeks after DPC sensitization. Specified treatment: therapeutic diphenylcyclopropenone sensitization with weekly scalp DPC. MiXCR, applied by TCRdb to the RACE reads, yields one record per CDR3 protein. The sample contains 150,000 to 200,000 distinct CDR3 sequences, around 13% of which appear only once. The source material was whole blood, sampled in connection with sensitization to the hapten diphenylcyclopropenone (DPC). The receptor source for this set is a woman aged 30 to 39 with alopecia areata. Some clones in this sample may be carry-over from other donors' samples.

The V call is TRBV9, the J call TRBJ2-3; tentative D call: TRBD1 (6 bases). Germline V CDR1 and CDR2: SGDLS, YYNGEE. The CDR3 covers 15 residues. Deletions cut 0 bases from V and 2 bases from J, with 10 bases between. The CDR3: CASSVAEGVTDTQYF. The CDR3 bases are TGTGCCAGCAGCGTAGCAGAGGGGGTCACAGATACGCAGTATTTT.

V is TRBV7-2 and J is TRBJ2-3, with TRBD2 matching over 10 bases. With 3 bases clipped from V and 6 bases from J, the junction kept 9 bases outside the gene matches. Germline CDR1 reads SGHTA; CDR2 reads FQGNSA. This CDR3 contains 16 residues. The CDR3 DNA is TGTGCCAGCAGCTTTGATAGCGGGGGGCCTCGGGATACGCAGTATTTT. As protein: CASSFDSGGPRDTQYF.

This clonotype was counted a few times. This sequence joins TRBV19 and TRBJ2-1, with D uncertain. Trimming cost V 1 base and J 6 bases, with 7 bases left between them. CDR3 size: 13 residues. CDR1 is LNHDA, CDR2 SQIVND, per germline (reference sequence). Written as DNA, the CDR3 is TGTGCCAGTAGTATAGGGCTGACCAATGAGCAGTTCTTC. Translation gives CASSIGLTNEQFF. Complete variable domain (other parts from reference TRBV19 and TRBJ2-1): DGGITQSPKYLFRKEGQNVTLSCEQNLNHDAMYWYRQDPGQGLRLIYYSQIVNDFQKGDIAEGYSVSREKKESFPLTVTSAQKNPTAFYLCASSIGLTNEQFFGPGTRLTVL.

This clonotype was observed many times. The chain carries TRBV14 and TRBJ1-2; 7 bases agree with TRBD1. From germline, CDR1 is SGHDN and CDR2 FVKESK. Losses at the gene ends were 6 bases for V and 5 bases for J; bases not matched to a gene: 9. The CDR3 spans 14 residues. CDR3 DNA sequence: TGTGCCAGCAGACCTGGGACAGCGGGATATGGCTACACCTTC. Protein: CASRPGTAGYGYTF.

This clonotype was picked up a small number of times. V gene TRBV11-1 combines with J gene TRBJ2-7, with 14 bases fitting TRBD2. V shed 4 bases and J 3 bases; nucleotides not matched to a gene: 2. This CDR3 region has 15 residues. Germline V gives CDR1 SGHAT, CDR2 FQDESV (reference sequence). CDR3 protein: CASSSGLAGDYEQYF. The CDR3 DNA follows: TGTGCCAGCAGCTCGGGACTAGCGGGAGACTACGAGCAGTACTTC.

This clonotype was picked up a small number of times. This chain uses TRBV20-1 with TRBJ1-5; weak D call: TRBD1 (5 bases). Germline values: CDR1 DFQATT, CDR2 SNEGSKA (reference sequence). The CDR3 runs 15 residues. V lost 6 bases, J lost 0 bases, and 15 bases lay in between. CDR3 nucleotides: TGCAGTGCAAAGAGGGGCCAGGGTAGCAATCAGCCCCAGCATTTT. It is translated as CSAKRGQGSNQPQHF.

This clonotype occurred many times. This chain joins TRBV2 and TRBJ1-1, with a tentative D call TRBD1 (5 bases). V was trimmed by 6 bases and J by 0 bases, leaving 14 bases between them. The germline CDR1 and CDR2 sequences are SNHLY and FYNNEI. This CDR3 contains 15 residues. CDR3 nucleotide sequence: TGTGCCAGCAGGCCTCGCCAGGGACTGAACACTGAAGCTTTCTTT. As protein: CASRPRQGLNTEAFF.

This clonotype was seen a handful of times. The chain is built from TRBV7-2 and TRBJ2-1; D is tentatively TRBD1 or TRBD2 (6 bases each). V dropped 2 bases and J dropped 5 bases, with 13 bases sitting between them. This CDR3 is 15 amino acids long. Germline lookup yields CDR1 SGHTA and CDR2 FQGNSA. The DNA for the CDR3 is TGTGCCAGCAGCTTAAGCGGGCAGGGGCACAATGAGCAGTTCTTC. Its protein product is CASSLSGQGHNEQFF. Together with reference TRBV7-2 and TRBJ2-1, the CDR3 gives the full variable domain: GAGVSQSPSNKVTEKGKDVELRCDPISGHTALYWYRQSLGQGLEFLIYFQGNSAPDKSGLPSDRFSAERTGGSVSTLTIQRTQQEDSAVYLCASSLSGQGHNEQFFGPGTRLTVL.

With respect to this clonotype: At one of its ends the junction is not consistent with the germline gene, which may arise from a read error. The rearrangement uses TRBV20-1 and TRBJ2-7; D unresolved. Germline values: CDR1 DFQATT, CDR2 SNEGSKA (reference sequence). The length of the CDR3 is 13 residues. In DNA form, the CDR3 reads TGCAGTGCTAGTGTAGCTCCCTACTACGAGCGGTACTTC. Amino acids: CSASVAPYYERYF.

This clonotype was counted once. For the CDR3, the DNA is TGCAGTGCTAGATCAGATACGCAGTATTTT. Amino acid sequence: CSARSDTQYF. V and J are TRBV20-1 and TRBJ2-3, with D hard to call. The CDR3 spans 10 residues. Germline lookup yields CDR1 DFQATT and CDR2 SNEGSKA (reference sequence). Trimming stripped 2 bases from V and 4 bases from J, with 1 base between.

This clonotype was detected once. The rearrangement uses TRBV6-1 and TRBJ1-1; D is perhaps TRBD1 (6 bases). Trimming shortened V by 10 bases and J by 1 base, and 10 bases separated the two germline ends. The CDR3 covers 12 residues. Looked up from germline, CDR1 is MNHNS and CDR2 is SASEGT. CDR3 coding DNA: TGTGCCACCCAGGGGTCGAACACTGAAGCTTTCTTT. Its protein product is CATQGSNTEAFF.

V usage is TRBV12-3 or TRBV12-4 and J usage is TRBJ1-1; no firm D call. The V and J ends lost 0 bases and 5 bases respectively, with 10 bases between them. The CDR3 length is 14 residues. The CDR3 region has the DNA TGTGCCAGCAGTTTAGCGAGTCGCGGAACTGAAGCTTTCTTT. This translates into CASSLASRGTEAFF.

V is TRBV5-1 and J is TRBJ1-6; tentatively, D is TRBD1 (5 bases). The length of the CDR3 is 15 residues. Germline-derived CDR1 and CDR2 are SGHRS and YFSETQ. Trimming stripped 4 bases from V and 7 bases from J, with 15 bases between. The CDR3 loop is CASSQQEMGNSPLHF. CDR3 sequence (DNA): TGCGCCAGCAGCCAACAGGAAATGGGGAATTCACCCCTCCACTTT.

This clonotype was counted a few times. The chain employs TRBV29-1 and TRBJ1-2, with D perhaps matching TRBD1 (6 bases). This CDR3 spans 13 amino acids. Trimming pared 6 bases from V and 4 bases from J, leaving 15 bases between. Germline CDR1 SQVTM, CDR2 ANQGSEA. CDR3 loop: CSVHREVSYGYTF. CDR3 coding DNA: TGCAGCGTCCACAGGGAAGTCAGCTATGGCTACACCTTC.

This clonotype was picked up a small number of times. This chain uses TRBV20-1 with TRBJ2-7, with a weak D call TRBD2 (6 bases). CDR1 and CDR2 from the germline V gene are DFQATT and SNEGSKA (reference sequence). Trimming shortened V by 3 bases and J by 1 base, and 7 bases separated the two germline ends. This CDR3 is 12 amino acids long. Written as DNA, the CDR3 is TGCAGTGCTAGGGGGGGATCCTACGAGCAGTACTTC. Translating gives CSARGGSYEQYF.

At least ten counts were recorded for this clonotype. V usage is TRBV29-1 and J usage is TRBJ2-7; a possible D gene is TRBD2 (5 bases). The germline V and J ends were trimmed by 7 bases and 6 bases, with 13 bases remaining between them. The CDR3 length is 11 residues. Looked up from germline, CDR1 is SQVTM and CDR2 is ANQGSEA. CDR3 coding DNA: TGCAGCGCCGGGAACGAGATCGAGCAGTACTTC. Translation gives CSAGNEIEQYF.

The J gene is TRBJ2-5, the V gene TRBV20-1; the D call may be TRBD1 or TRBD2 (6 bases each). Germline assignment: CDR1 DFQATT and CDR2 SNEGSKA (reference sequence). V was clipped by 6 bases and J by 2 bases, with 16 bases between them. This CDR3 region has 14 residues. The DNA of the CDR3 is TGCAGTGCCGATAATGCGGGGACACAAGAGACCCAGTACTTC. This sequence encodes CSADNAGTQETQYF.

The chain joins TRBV11-1 to TRBJ2-6; no clear D. V was pared by 3 bases and J by 0 bases, with 6 bases between. The CDR3 totals 15 residues. Germline V gene data show CDR1 as SGHAT and CDR2 as FQDESV (reference sequence). The CDR3 protein is CASSFDTSGANVLTF. DNA for the CDR3: TGTGCCAGCAGCTTCGACACCTCTGGGGCCAACGTCCTGACTTTC.

This chain joins TRBV28 and TRBJ1-2; maybe TRBD1 (5 bases). V dropped 7 bases and J dropped 5 bases, with 8 bases sitting between them. This CDR3 region has 11 residues. Germline V lookup: CDR1 MDHEN, CDR2 SYDVKM. CDR3 coding DNA: TGTGCCAGCACTGACAGTTATGGCTACACCTTC. Protein: CASTDSYGYTF.

This clonotype was picked up many times. This chain links TRBV20-1 with TRBJ2-5; possible D gene TRBD2, 6 bases. Germline V lookup: CDR1 DFQATT, CDR2 SNEGSKA (reference sequence). V was trimmed by 3 bases and J by 4 bases, leaving 12 bases between them. The CDR3 has 13 residues. The CDR3 reads CSASILAGETQYF. The CDR3 DNA is TGCAGTGCTAGTATACTAGCCGGAGAGACCCAGTACTTC.

There are a few counts of this clonotype. The genes are TRBV19 and TRBJ1-2; a possible D gene is TRBD1 (6 bases). Trimming shortened V by 7 bases and J by 8 bases, and 17 bases separated the two germline ends. The germline CDR1 and CDR2 sequences are LNHDA and SQIVND (reference sequence). This CDR3 region has 13 residues. The CDR3 protein is CASTPPGERGYTF. DNA for the CDR3: TGTGCCAGTACCCCGCCAGGGGAGCGGGGCTACACCTTC.